The 20 T cell receptor beta chains below were found in one sample sequenced in a study of T cell repertoires in cytomegalovirus infection. TCRdb redid the calling of the reads with MiXCR, one entry per CDR3 protein. This table has 450,000 to 600,000 distinct CDR3 sequences, about 11% appearing once. The sequencing input was PBMCs. Source of these receptors: a human donor in good health (CMV status not recorded). Some clones in this sample may be carry-over from other donors' samples.

This clonotype was observed many times. This chain connects TRBV5-6 to TRBJ2-5; a weak D match, TRBD2 (6 bases). The CDR3 length is 15 residues. Trimming stripped 0 bases from V and 5 bases from J, with 14 bases between. Germline CDR1 is SGHDT and CDR2 is YYEEEE. The CDR3 nucleotides read TGTGCCAGCAGCTTGGGTGGCGGGATGGGCGAGACCCAGTACTTC. It codes for CASSLGGGMGETQYF.

This clonotype was counted ten times or more. The V gene is TRBV30, the J gene TRBJ2-7; no definite D call. The CDR3 is 14 amino acids. V gave up 2 bases and J gave up 1 base, with 12 bases separating them. Per the germline V gene, CDR1 is GTSNPN and CDR2 is SVGIG (reference sequence). The CDR3 spells CAWSPRLGSYEQYF. Here the CDR3 DNA reads TGTGCCTGGAGTCCTAGACTCGGGTCCTACGAGCAGTACTTC.

This clonotype was counted many times. The chain joins TRBV6-5 to TRBJ1-3; perhaps TRBD1 as D (5 bases). Trimming removed 5 bases from V and 2 bases from J, with 13 bases in between. Germline assignment: CDR1 MNHEY and CDR2 SVGAGI. This CDR3 is 15 amino acids long. The CDR3 bases are TGTGCCAGCAGTCGGGGACCAGGGACTGGAAACACCATATATTTT. Amino acids: CASSRGPGTGNTIYF.

This clonotype was picked up many times. V is TRBV20-1 and J is TRBJ2-7, with D possibly being TRBD2 (5 bases). The V and J ends lost 3 bases and 2 bases respectively, with 11 bases between them. The CDR3 extends over 13 amino acids. CDR1 is DFQATT and CDR2 is SNEGSKA in the germline V gene (reference sequence). In DNA, the CDR3 is TGCAGTGCTAGCACTACTAGTACCTACGAGCAGTACTTC. Its translation is CSASTTSTYEQYF.

This clonotype was seen repeatedly, ten times or more. The chain recombines TRBV7-2 with TRBJ2-2, with D maybe TRBD2 (5 bases). CDR1 and CDR2 (germline): SGHTA, FQGNSA. CDR3 length equals 13 residues. Between the trimmed V and J ends, which lost 3 bases and 6 bases, there was a span of 8 bases. The CDR3: CASSFAEAGELFF. The CDR3 DNA sequence: TGTGCCAGCAGCTTCGCGGAGGCCGGGGAGCTGTTTTTT.

There are many counts of this clonotype. The J gene is TRBJ1-6, the V gene TRBV18; 11 bases are a match to TRBD1. The CDR3 contains 17 residues. V was clipped by 4 bases and J by 7 bases; unmatched bases: 9. CDR1 KGHSH and CDR2 LQKENI come from the germline V gene. The CDR3 region has the DNA TGTGCCAGCTCACTTACCGGGACAGGGGGTGACAATTCACCCCTCCACTTT. Translating gives CASSLTGTGGDNSPLHF.

The chain is built from TRBV19 and TRBJ2-3, with 11 bases fitting TRBD2. Germline values: CDR1 LNHDA, CDR2 SQIVND (reference sequence). This CDR3 has 18 residues. Trimming cost V 2 bases and J 2 bases; bases outside gene matches: 9. CDR3 in amino acids: CASSITRLAGGTTDTQYF. The CDR3 region has the DNA TGTGCCAGTAGTATAACTCGGCTAGCGGGAGGAACCACAGATACGCAGTATTTT.

This clonotype was detected ten times or more. The J gene is TRBJ1-2, the V gene TRBV27, with TRBD1 identical over 8 bases. The germline V gene has CDR1 MNHEY and CDR2 SMNVEV (reference sequence). Unmatched junction bases numbered 6, after V lost 4 bases and J lost 2 bases. The length of the CDR3 is 15 residues. The CDR3 loop reads CASSSPGTGNYGYTF. CDR3 DNA: TGTGCCAGCAGTTCCCCTGGGACAGGCAACTATGGCTACACCTTC.

This chain links TRBV20-1 with TRBJ1-3, with D unclear. The CDR3 extends over 13 amino acids. V shed 5 bases and J shed 4 bases, with 12 bases lying between them. Looked up from germline, CDR1 is DFQATT and CDR2 is SNEGSKA (reference sequence). The CDR3 region is CSAGSLGGNTIYF. For the CDR3, the DNA is TGCAGTGCTGGATCTTTAGGGGGAAACACCATATATTTT.

Ten or more counts support this clonotype. The chain combines TRBV4-1 with TRBJ1-4, with D unresolved. The germline gives CDR1 MGHRA, CDR2 YSYEKL. V lost 0 bases and J 2 bases, leaving 7 bases between the germline ends. The CDR3 runs 15 residues. DNA for the CDR3: TGCGCCAGCAGCCAAGAAGGAGTGACTAATGAAAAACTGTTTTTT. As protein: CASSQEGVTNEKLFF.

There are many counts of this clonotype. CDR3 DNA: TGCAGCGTTGAAGGATTTCAGGGGTCAGAGACCCAGTACTTC. It is translated as CSVEGFQGSETQYF. The V call is TRBV29-1, the J call TRBJ2-5; D perhaps matches TRBD1 (6 bases). V was cut by 1 base and J by 4 bases, with 13 bases left in between. The germline V gene encodes CDR1 SQVTM and CDR2 ANQGSEA. CDR3 length: 14 residues.

The V call is TRBV11-3, the J call TRBJ2-6; D ambiguous. V was pared by 5 bases and J by 2 bases, with 10 bases between. The germline CDR1 and CDR2 sequences are SGHNT and YENEEA. CDR3 size: 15 residues. The CDR3 nucleotides read TGTGCCAGCAGCCAAGGGAACCCTGGGGCCAACGTCCTGACTTTC. Protein: CASSQGNPGANVLTF.

This clonotype was found many times. The chain couples TRBV19 to TRBJ1-1, with D possibly being TRBD1 (5 bases). CDR3 length: 16 residues. Trimming removed 5 bases from V and 0 bases from J, with 16 bases in between. Germline lookup yields CDR1 LNHDA and CDR2 SQIVND (reference sequence). For the CDR3, the DNA is TGTGCCAGTAGTTCTGCGGGGGGTATGTTGAACACTGAAGCTTTCTTT. Encoded protein: CASSSAGGMLNTEAFF. Variable domain in full (rest from reference TRBV19 and TRBJ1-1): DGGITQSPKYLFRKEGQNVTLSCEQNLNHDAMYWYRQDPGQGLRLIYYSQIVNDFQKGDIAEGYSVSREKKESFPLTVTSAQKNPTAFYLCASSSAGGMLNTEAFFGQGTRLTVV.

In this sample, this clonotype turned up many times. The V gene is TRBV5-1, the J gene TRBJ2-5; TRBD1 might be the D (6 bases). The CDR3 length is 17 residues. The ends were cut back, 0 bases at V and 4 bases at J, with 19 bases in the middle. The germline CDR1 and CDR2 sequences are SGHRS and YFSETQ. The CDR3 nucleotides are TGCGCCAGCAGCTTGGGGATTGGACAGTGGAGCCGAGAGACCCAGTACTTC. It yields the protein CASSLGIGQWSRETQYF.

In its sample, this clonotype was seen many times. The rearrangement uses TRBV13 and TRBJ1-3, with TRBD1 matching 7 bases. From germline, CDR1 is PRHDT and CDR2 FYEKMQ (reference sequence). V gave up 5 bases and J gave up 3 bases; unmatched junction bases: 10. The CDR3 consists of 16 residues. Here the CDR3 DNA reads TGTGCCAGCAGCCCTGGGAATTGGGACAGTGGAAACACCATATATTTT. Residues: CASSPGNWDSGNTIYF. Drawing the rest from reference TRBV13 and TRBJ1-3, the complete variable domain is AAGVIQSPRHLIKEKRETATLKCYPIPRHDTVYWYQQGPGQDPQFLISFYEKMQSDKGSIPDRFSAQQFSDYHSELNMSSLELGDSALYFCASSPGNWDSGNTIYFGEGSWLTVV.

V is TRBV3-1 and J is TRBJ1-2; 12 bases align to TRBD1. This CDR3 is built from 16 residues. V shed 2 bases and J 8 bases; nucleotides not matched to a gene: 9. The germline gives CDR1 LGHDT, CDR2 YNNKEL (reference sequence). The CDR3 DNA reads as TGTGCCAGCAGCCAACTCCGGGACAGGGGGCTGAAAGGCTACACCTTC. Its protein is CASSQLRDRGLKGYTF.

This clonotype showed up many times. V gene TRBV6-1 combines with J gene TRBJ1-2; 8 bases match TRBD1. Germline V gene data show CDR1 as MNHNS and CDR2 as SASEGT. This CDR3 is built from 13 residues. V was pared by 6 bases and J by 5 bases, with 5 bases of the junction left unmatched. The CDR3 nucleotides are TGTGCCAGCAGATCGGGACAGGAGTATGGCTACACCTTC. It yields the protein CASRSGQEYGYTF.

This clonotype was seen repeatedly, ten times or more. The chain couples TRBV12-3 or TRBV12-4 to TRBJ1-2, with D perhaps TRBD1 (6 bases). V shed 0 bases and J shed 2 bases, with 10 bases lying between them. This CDR3 is built from 15 residues. In nucleotides, the CDR3 is TGTGCCAGCAGTTTAGCGCAGGGGCTGAACTATGGCTACACCTTC. This encodes CASSLAQGLNYGYTF.

This chain links TRBV20-1 with TRBJ1-1; D is ambiguous. The ends were cut back, 5 bases at V and 5 bases at J, with 6 bases in the middle. Germline V gene data show CDR1 as DFQATT and CDR2 as SNEGSKA (reference sequence). This CDR3 contains 10 residues. CDR3 protein: CSALGTEAFF. The CDR3 DNA reads TGCAGTGCTTTAGGGACTGAAGCTTTCTTT.

This sequence joins TRBV12-5 and TRBJ2-6; D not resolved. V lost 3 bases and J 0 bases, leaving 15 bases between the germline ends. Germline CDR1 LGHNT, CDR2 FRNRAP. The CDR3 has 18 residues. This CDR3 is CASGFPWGTRSGANVLTF. The DNA for the CDR3 is TGTGCTAGTGGTTTCCCGTGGGGTACACGCTCTGGGGCCAACGTCCTGACTTTC.